The text below deals with one TCR beta chain. Its antigen is unknown. Treatment meaning: oral pan-JAK inhibitor, 5-10 mg twice daily. RNA extraction and reverse transcription yielded cDNA as sequencing template. Measured with immunoSEQ multiplex PCR; TCRdb has only the in-frame clones, and not every one. Of over 150,000 clones in the sample, nearly 60% are singletons; the top ten hold more than 5.5%. This CDR3 is built from 12 residues. The sample belongs to a study of CD8+ T cells in alopecia areata. Study as a whole: Each day, treated patients took oral tofacitinib twice, at 5 to 10 mg per dose. Dosing spanned 6 to 18 months on tofacitinib, then 6 months off drug. General study points: Tissue-resident alphabeta T cells belonging to normal skin likewise get sequenced within scalp specimens.

Specimen: CD4+ T cells sorted from blood, collected at week 24, from a patient treated with tofacitinib. The source is a human donor with alopecia areata. The rearrangement uses TRBV1 and TRBJ2-5; the table names TRBD2, a call not compared with the DNA. With the DNA end fitting TRBJ2-7 better, the J assignment may be wrong. TRBV1 is listed as a pseudogene. CDR3 region: CTSSHPAYEQYF. CDR3 sequence (DNA): TGCACCAGCAGCCACCCCGCCTACGAGCAGTACTTC.